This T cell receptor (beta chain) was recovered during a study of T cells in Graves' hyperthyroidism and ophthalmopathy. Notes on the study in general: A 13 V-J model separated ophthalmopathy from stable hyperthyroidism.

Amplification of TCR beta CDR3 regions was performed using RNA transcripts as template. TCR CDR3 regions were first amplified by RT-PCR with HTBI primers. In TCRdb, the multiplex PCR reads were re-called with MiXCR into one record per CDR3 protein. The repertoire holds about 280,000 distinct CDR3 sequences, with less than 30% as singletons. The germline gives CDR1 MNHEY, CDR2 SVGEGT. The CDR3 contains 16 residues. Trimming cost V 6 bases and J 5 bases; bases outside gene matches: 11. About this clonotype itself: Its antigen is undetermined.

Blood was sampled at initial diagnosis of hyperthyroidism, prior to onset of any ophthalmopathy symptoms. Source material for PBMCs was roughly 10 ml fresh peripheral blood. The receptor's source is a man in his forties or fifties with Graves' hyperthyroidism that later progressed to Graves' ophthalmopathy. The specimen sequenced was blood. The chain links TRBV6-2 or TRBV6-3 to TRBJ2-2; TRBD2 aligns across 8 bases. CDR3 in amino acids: CASSLLGVAGTGELFF. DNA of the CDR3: TGTGCCAGCAGCCTACTGGGAGTAGCGGGAACCGGGGAGCTGTTTTTT.